Sequencing of this TCR beta chain was carried out in a study of shared clonotypes between healthy human individuals. Naive CD8 cells were CD45RO-negative, positively selected for CCR7, excluding terminally differentiated effector memory CD45RA+ cells. This table comes from immunoSEQ multiplex PCR, and its TCRdb copy is limited to in-frame clones, with some not included. The data hold roughly 2,000,000 clones, with approximately 94% observed a single time. Per the germline V gene, CDR1 is SQVTM and CDR2 is ANQGSEA. CDR3 length: 16 amino acids. V was clipped by 4 bases and J by 4 bases; unmatched bases: 14. Only one count was recorded for this clone.

This TCR derives from a man between 18 and 35 years old in good health. The chain combines TRBV29-1 with TRBJ2-7; 9 nucleotides match TRBD2. The material sequenced was naive CD8+ T cells sorted from blood. The CDR3 spells CSVVQEVREGPYEQYF. In nucleotides, the CDR3 is TGCAGCGTTGTCCAGGAGGTGCGGGAGGGCCCATACGAGCAGTACTTC.